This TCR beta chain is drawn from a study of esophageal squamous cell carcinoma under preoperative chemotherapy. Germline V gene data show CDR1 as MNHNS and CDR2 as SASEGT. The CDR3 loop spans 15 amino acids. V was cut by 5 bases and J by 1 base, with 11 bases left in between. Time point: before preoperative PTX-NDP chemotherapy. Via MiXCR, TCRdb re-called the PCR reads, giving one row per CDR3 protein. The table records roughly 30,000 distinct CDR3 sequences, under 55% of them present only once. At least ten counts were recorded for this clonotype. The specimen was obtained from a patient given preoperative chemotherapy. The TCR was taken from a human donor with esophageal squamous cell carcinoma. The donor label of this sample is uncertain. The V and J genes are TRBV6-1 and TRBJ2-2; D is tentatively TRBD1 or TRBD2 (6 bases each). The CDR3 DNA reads TGTGCCAGCAGTCTTAAGGGGGGGAACACCGGGGAGCTGTTTTTT. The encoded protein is CASSLKGGNTGELFF.